A single T cell receptor (beta chain) is shown here with its context. As yet, its antigen is unknown. The CDR3 has 13 residues. In germline, CDR1 is MGHDK, CDR2 SYGVNS. V lost 5 bases, J lost 2 bases, and 10 bases lay in between. Clones were sequenced by immunoSEQ multiplex PCR, and TCRdb holds only the in-frame ones, with some missing. The table lists a few hundred thousand clones, almost 80% of them singletons. This sample is part of a study of cytotoxic CD8 clonotypes in ibrutinib-treated CLL. About the research overall: A median about twelve months of treatment, range 6 to 36, preceded the collection of response samples.

Points from the study as a whole: Different sampling times were used for sustained-remission and progressing patients. Researchers report that baseline clonality outpaced age-matched healthy donors and tracked circulating CD8+ T-cell counts. The clonality went up when patients responded to ibrutinib and dropped back toward baseline at progression.

This receptor was taken from a human donor with chronic lymphocytic leukemia. The sample was PBMCs, taken before ibrutinib treatment. The chain has TRBV25-1 and TRBJ2-7; no clear D gene. CDR3 DNA sequence: TGTGCCAGCAGTCAGACTGATACCTACGAGCAGTACTTC. Encoded protein: CASSQTDTYEQYF.